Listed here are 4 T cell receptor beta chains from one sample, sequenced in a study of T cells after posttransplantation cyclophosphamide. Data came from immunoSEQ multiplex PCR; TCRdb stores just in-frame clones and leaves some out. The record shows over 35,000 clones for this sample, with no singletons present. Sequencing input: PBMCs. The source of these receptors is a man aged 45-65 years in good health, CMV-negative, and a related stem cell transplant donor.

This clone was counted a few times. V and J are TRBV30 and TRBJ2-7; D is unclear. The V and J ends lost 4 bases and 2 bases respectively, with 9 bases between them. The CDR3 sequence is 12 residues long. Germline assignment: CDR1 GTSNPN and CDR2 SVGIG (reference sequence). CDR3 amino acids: CAWIASPYEQYF. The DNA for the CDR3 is TGTGCCTGGATAGCCAGCCCCTACGAGCAGTACTTC.

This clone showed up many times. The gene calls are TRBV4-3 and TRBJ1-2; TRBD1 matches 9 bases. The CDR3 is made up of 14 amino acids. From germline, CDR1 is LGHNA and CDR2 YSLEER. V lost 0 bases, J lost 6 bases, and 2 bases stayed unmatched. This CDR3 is CASSQEYRGHGYTF. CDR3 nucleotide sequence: TGCGCCAGCAGCCAAGAATACAGGGGGCATGGCTACACCTTC.

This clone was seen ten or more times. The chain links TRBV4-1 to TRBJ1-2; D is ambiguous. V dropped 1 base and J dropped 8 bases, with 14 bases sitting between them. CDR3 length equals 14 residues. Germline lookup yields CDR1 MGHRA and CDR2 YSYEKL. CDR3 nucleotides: TGCGCCAGCAGCCAAGTGGCCTCTAGAACCGGCTACACCTTC. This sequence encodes CASSQVASRTGYTF.

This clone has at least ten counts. CDR3: CASSYSGSEAFF. The CDR3 coding sequence is TGTGCCAGCAGTTACTCTGGGAGTGAAGCTTTCTTT. The chain employs TRBV6-5 and TRBJ1-1; D not certain. Between the trimmed V and J ends, which lost 0 bases and 7 bases, there was a span of 6 bases. The CDR3 covers 12 residues. Germline V lookup: CDR1 MNHEY, CDR2 SVGAGI.